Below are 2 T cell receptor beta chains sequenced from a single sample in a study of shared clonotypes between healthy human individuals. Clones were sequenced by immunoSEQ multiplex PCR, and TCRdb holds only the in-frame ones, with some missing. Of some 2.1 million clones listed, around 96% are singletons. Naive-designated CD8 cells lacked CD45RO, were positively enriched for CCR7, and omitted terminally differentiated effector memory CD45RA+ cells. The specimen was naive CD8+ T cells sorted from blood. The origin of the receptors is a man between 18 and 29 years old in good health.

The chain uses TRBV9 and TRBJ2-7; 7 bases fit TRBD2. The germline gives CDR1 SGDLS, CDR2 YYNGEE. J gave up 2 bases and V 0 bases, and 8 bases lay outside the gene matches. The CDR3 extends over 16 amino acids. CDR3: CASSVARGEGPYEQYF. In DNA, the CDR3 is TGTGCCAGCAGCGTAGCTCGGGGGGAGGGTCCCTACGAGCAGTACTTC.

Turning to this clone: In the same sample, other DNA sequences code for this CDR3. The CDR3 DNA reads as TGCGCCAGCAGCCAAGACCGGGCCTACGAGCAGTACTTC. Translating it yields CASSQDRAYEQYF. The rearrangement links TRBV4-3 to TRBJ2-7; the D is unclear. CDR3 size: 13 residues. Germline CDR1 is LGHNA and CDR2 is YSLEER. V lost 0 bases, J lost 2 bases, and 5 bases lay in between.